This TCR beta chain is from a study of T-cell reconstitution after alpha-beta-depleted transplantation in children. The CDR3 length is 13 residues. The germline CDR1 and CDR2 sequences are SGDLS and YYNGEE. V gave up 1 base and J gave up 6 bases, with 7 bases separating them. This clonotype appeared many times. Construction of the TCRbeta library involved unique molecular identifiers. In TCRdb, the PCR reads were re-called with MiXCR into one record per CDR3 protein. The sample lists roughly 240,000 distinct CDR3 sequences; roughly 8.2% were seen once. The chain links TRBV9 to TRBJ2-2; D is uncertain. This specimen consisted of PBMCs, mostly from graft donor cells, obtained 180 days after TCRalphabeta/CD19-depleted stem cell transplant. This receptor was identified in a male patient younger than 18 who had a stem cell transplant for acute lymphoblastic leukemia, so the T cells may come from the graft donor. CDR3 nucleotide sequence: TGTGCCAGCAGCGTAATCGGCTCCGGGGAGCTGTTTTTT. It codes for CASSVIGSGELFF.